One sample yielded the 30 T cell receptor beta chains listed below, sequenced in a study of blood T cell repertoires in COVID-19. TCRdb keeps only in-frame clones here, not all; method: immunoSEQ multiplex PCR. The data contain some 220,000 clones, approximately 85% of them singletons. The specimen was peripheral blood. These receptors were obtained from a man in his forties or fifties with COVID-19, enrolled during active disease.

This clone was counted a few times. The rearrangement uses TRBV4-2 and TRBJ1-6; D is ambiguous. The CDR3 is 15 amino acids. Trimming removed 5 bases at V and 7 bases at J, with 15 bases between. Germline V gene lookup returns CDR1 LGHNA and CDR2 YNFKEQ. The CDR3 reads CASSGEAIWNSPLHF. DNA for the CDR3: TGTGCCAGCAGCGGGGAGGCAATATGGAATTCACCCCTCCACTTT.

This clone was seen only a few times. This sequence joins TRBV6-2 or TRBV6-3 and TRBJ2-7; TRBD2 aligns across 7 bases. The CDR3 sequence is 14 residues long. The germline gives CDR1 MNHEY, CDR2 SVGEGT. V was clipped by 2 bases and J by 3 bases; unmatched bases: 4. The CDR3 region is CASSYLAEGYEQYF. The CDR3 nucleotides read TGTGCCAGCAGTTACCTAGCGGAAGGCTACGAGCAGTACTTC.

The chain joins TRBV5-1 to TRBJ2-3, with a possible D match to TRBD2 (7 bases). Germline V lookup: CDR1 SGHRS, CDR2 YFSETQ. Between the trimmed V and J ends, which lost 5 bases and 0 bases, there was a span of 16 bases. The CDR3 sequence is 16 residues long. For the CDR3, the DNA is TGCGCCAGCAGGCCGGGGGGCCAGCCGAGCACAGATACGCAGTATTTT. It specifies CASRPGGQPSTDTQYF.

The sample holds one count of this clone. This chain uses TRBV3-1 (or the pseudogene TRBV3-2) with TRBJ2-7, with 9 nucleotides matching TRBD1. CDR1 LGHDT and CDR2 YNNKEL come from the germline V gene (reference sequence). V was pared by 1 base and J by 9 bases, with 13 bases of the junction left unmatched. CDR3 length: 16 residues. The CDR3 DNA reads as TGTGCCAGCAGCCAAGCCCGTTCGACAGGGGGAATTGCGCAGTACTTC. It translates to CASSQARSTGGIAQYF.

This clone came up once. V is TRBV28 and J is TRBJ2-2; TRBD2 matches at 14 bases. Trimming took 4 bases from V and 5 from J; bases not matched to a gene: 12. The CDR3 consists of 19 residues. Germline V gene data show CDR1 as MDHEN and CDR2 as SYDVKM. CDR3 residues: CASSSGTSGGALGTGELFF. As DNA, the CDR3 is TGTGCCAGCAGTTCCGGGACTAGCGGGGGAGCGCTAGGGACCGGGGAGCTGTTTTTT.

V usage is TRBV5-1 and J usage is TRBJ2-2, with 7 positions matching TRBD1. The CDR3 is 14 amino acids. J was trimmed by 4 bases and V by 2 bases; bases with no gene match: 2. From germline, CDR1 is SGHRS and CDR2 YFSETQ. This CDR3 reads CASSLQGPTGELFF. CDR3 nucleotides: TGCGCCAGCAGCTTACAGGGGCCCACCGGGGAGCTGTTTTTT.

This chain joins TRBV27 and TRBJ1-4; D remains unclear. This CDR3 region has 13 residues. V lost 3 bases to trimming and J lost 7 bases, with 9 bases between them. The germline V gene has CDR1 MNHEY and CDR2 SMNVEV (reference sequence). The CDR3 sequence: CASSFSGSEKLFF. In nucleotides, the CDR3 is TGTGCCAGCAGTTTCTCGGGGTCTGAAAAACTGTTTTTT. The full variable domain, rest sourced from reference TRBV27 and TRBJ1-4, is EAQVTQNPRYLITVTGKKLTVTCSQNMNHEYMSWYRQDPGLGLRQIYYSMNVEVTDKGDVPEGYKVSRKEKRNFPLILESPSPNQTSLYFCASSFSGSEKLFFGSGTQLSVL.

The J gene is TRBJ2-2, the V gene TRBV27; possibly TRBD2 for D (6 bases). Germline CDR1 MNHEY, CDR2 SMNVEV (reference sequence). V gave up 11 bases and J gave up 7 bases, with 11 bases separating them. The CDR3 length is 11 residues. The CDR3 loop reads CAAGRIGELFF. The CDR3 nucleotides read TGTGCCGCGGGACGGATCGGGGAGCTGTTTTTT.

This clone was seen many times. In DNA form, the CDR3 reads TGTGCCAGCAGTTATGTGGGACAGGGGGCGGAGACCCAGTACTTC. Residues: CASSYVGQGAETQYF. The rearrangement uses TRBV6-2 or TRBV6-3 and TRBJ2-5; 12 nucleotides align to TRBD1. The CDR3 is made up of 15 amino acids. Germline V CDR1 and CDR2: MNHEY, SVGEGT. V lost 3 bases and J lost 5; bases outside the gene matches: 4.

This clone has only one observation. The chain uses TRBV20-1 and TRBJ1-4; tentatively, D is TRBD1 (6 bases). Germline V gives CDR1 DFQATT, CDR2 SNEGSKA (reference sequence). This CDR3 contains 14 residues. The V end was cut by 3 bases, the J end by 3 bases, with 11 bases between. The CDR3 region is CSASTGSSNEKLFF. The CDR3 DNA sequence: TGCAGTGCTAGTACAGGGAGCTCTAATGAAAAACTGTTTTTT.

This clone has only a few counts. The rearrangement links TRBV3-1 (or the pseudogene TRBV3-2) to TRBJ2-1; the D gene is possibly TRBD2 (7 bases). V dropped 6 bases and J dropped 7 bases, with 16 bases sitting between them. The CDR3 length is 14 residues. The germline CDR1 and CDR2 sequences are LGHDT and YNNKEL (reference sequence). The CDR3 region is CASSRGGFGNEQFF. The CDR3 DNA reads TGTGCCAGCAGTCGCGGGGGCTTCGGGAATGAGCAGTTCTTC.

The J gene is TRBJ2-7, the V gene TRBV15; 7 bases line up with TRBD1. The CDR3 is 17 residues long. Per germline, CDR1 LNHNV and CDR2 YYDKDF (reference sequence). The V gene end was trimmed by 0 bases and the J gene end by 3 bases; junction bases not matched to a gene: 11. The CDR3: CATSRENFRDSHYEQYF. The CDR3 DNA reads TGTGCCACCAGCAGAGAAAATTTTAGGGACAGTCACTACGAGCAGTACTTC. Supplemented by reference TRBV15 and TRBJ2-7, the full variable domain reads DAMVIQNPRYQVTQFGKPVTLSCSQTLNHNVMYWYQQKSSQAPKLLFHYYDKDFNNEADTPDNFQSRRPNTSFCFLDIRSPGLGDTAMYLCATSRENFRDSHYEQYFGPGTRLTVT.

The gene calls are TRBV5-6 and TRBJ2-3; 10 nucleotides line up with TRBD2. Germline CDR1 is SGHDT and CDR2 is YYEEEE. The CDR3 runs 16 residues. The ends lost 4 bases at V and 1 base at J; junction bases unmatched: 6. CDR3 coding DNA: TGTGCCAGCAGCCCTGGACTAGCGGAGGGCACAGATACGCAGTATTTT. Its translation: CASSPGLAEGTDTQYF. Drawing the rest from reference TRBV5-6 and TRBJ2-3, the complete variable domain is DAGVTQSPTHLIKTRGQQVTLRCSPKSGHDTVSWYQQALGQGPQFIFQYYEEEERQRGNFPDRFSGHQFPNYSSELNVNALLLGDSALYLCASSPGLAEGTDTQYFGPGTRLTVL.

The rearrangement links TRBV11-2 to TRBJ2-1; a weak D match, TRBD1 (5 bases). Trimming cost V 0 bases and J 9 bases, with 15 bases left between them. Germline CDR1 reads SGHAT; CDR2 reads FQNNGV. CDR3 length: 15 amino acids. Written as DNA, the CDR3 is TGTGCCAGCAGCTTAGAGTTGGTAGGGGCTAGTGAGCAGTTCTTC. Translation gives CASSLELVGASEQFF.

The J gene is TRBJ2-7, the V gene TRBV6-5, with D possibly TRBD2 on 7 matching bases. Germline values: CDR1 MNHEY, CDR2 SVGAGI. The CDR3 spans 14 residues. Trimming pared 9 bases from V and 2 bases from J, leaving 17 bases between. CDR3 sequence (DNA): TGTGCCAGTACGGGGGCGGGGGTTCCCTACGAGCAGTACTTC. It is translated as CASTGAGVPYEQYF.

The rearrangement uses TRBV12-3 or TRBV12-4 and TRBJ2-1, with D possibly TRBD1 on 5 matching bases. CDR3 length: 11 amino acids. Trimming pared 1 base from V and 10 bases from J, leaving 5 bases between. CDR3 protein: CASSLGTEQFF. CDR3 nucleotides: TGTGCCAGCAGTTTAGGGACAGAGCAGTTCTTC.

This sequence joins TRBV28 and TRBJ2-7; 8 bases map to TRBD2. This CDR3 is built from 14 residues. Germline loops: CDR1 MDHEN, CDR2 SYDVKM. Unmatched junction bases numbered 11, after V lost 6 bases and J lost 7 bases. In DNA form, the CDR3 reads TGTGCCAGCAGCTCAAGCGGGGGCATGATTGAGCAGTACTTC. Amino acid sequence: CASSSSGGMIEQYF.

This clone was observed a few times. This rearrangement joins TRBV7-8 to TRBJ2-4; TRBD1 matches at 7 bases. Germline assignment: CDR1 SGHVS and CDR2 FQNEAQ. The CDR3 is made up of 15 amino acids. The J segment lost 1 base and the V segment lost 2 bases, leaving 2 bases of the junction unmatched. CDR3 sequence reads: CASSLQQGAKNIQYF. The CDR3 nucleotides are TGTGCCAGCAGCTTACAACAGGGGGCCAAAAACATTCAGTACTTC.

This chain connects TRBV10-2 to TRBJ1-2; D is perhaps TRBD1 (5 bases). The CDR3 spans 13 residues. CDR1 and CDR2 from the germline V gene are WSHSY and SAAADI. V was shortened by 4 bases and J by 4 bases, with 10 bases between the two germline ends. The CDR3 here is CASSAKTVYGYTF. The CDR3 region has the DNA TGCGCCAGCAGTGCGAAGACAGTCTATGGCTACACCTTC.

The V and J genes are TRBV27 and TRBJ2-3, with D tentatively TRBD2 (6 bases). Germline values: CDR1 MNHEY, CDR2 SMNVEV (reference sequence). The V end was cut by 7 bases, the J end by 3 bases, with 23 bases between. The length of the CDR3 is 17 residues. The CDR3, as DNA: TGTGCCAGCAATAGACTAGGGACTCGACGAATTACAGATACGCAGTATTTT. It encodes CASNRLGTRRITDTQYF.

This clone was found once. This chain links TRBV15 with TRBJ2-2, with 10 bases identical to TRBD2. The CDR3 consists of 15 residues. The germline CDR1 and CDR2 sequences are LNHNV and YYDKDF (reference sequence). The trim removed 3 bases at V and 4 bases at J, leaving 2 bases unmatched. CDR3 sequence: CATSRRLAGTGELFF. The CDR3 DNA reads as TGTGCCACCAGCAGGAGACTAGCGGGCACCGGGGAGCTGTTTTTT.

The chain carries TRBV14 and TRBJ2-7; 7 nucleotides line up with TRBD1. The CDR3 sequence is 16 residues long. The junction had 5 bases not matched to a gene; V was cut back by 0 bases and J by 0 bases. Per the germline V gene, CDR1 is SGHDN and CDR2 is FVKESK. CDR3 in DNA: TGTGCCAGCAGCCAAGAGGACAGGCGAAGCTCCTACGAGCAGTACTTC. Its protein product is CASSQEDRRSSYEQYF.

J is TRBJ2-5 and V is TRBV28; weak D call: TRBD2 (7 bases). Deletions cut 11 bases from V and 3 bases from J, with 16 bases between. CDR3 size: 13 residues. Germline V gene data show CDR1 as MDHEN and CDR2 as SYDVKM. The DNA for the CDR3 is TGTGCCGCTGGCGGGGGCACCAAAGAGACCCAGTACTTC. This codes for CAAGGGTKETQYF.

The chain couples TRBV27 to TRBJ1-6; D may be TRBD1 (6 bases). Germline lookup yields CDR1 MNHEY and CDR2 SMNVEV (reference sequence). Trimming cost V 5 bases and J 0 bases, with 26 bases left between them. CDR3 length: 21 residues. CDR3 sequence (DNA): TGTGCCAGCAGTATCTCCTTCGGGGGGTTCGGAGGGGGCTCCTATAATTCACCCCTCCACTTT. This gives the protein CASSISFGGFGGGSYNSPLHF.

This chain connects TRBV29-1 to TRBJ2-5, with D possibly matching TRBD1 (5 bases). CDR3 length equals 14 residues. Germline CDR1 and CDR2: SQVTM and ANQGSEA. V gave up 5 bases and J gave up 2 bases, with 15 bases separating them. Written as DNA, the CDR3 is TGCAGCGTTCTTAGGACAAGATCACAAGAGACCCAGTACTTC. Translated: CSVLRTRSQETQYF.

The rearrangement links TRBV16 to TRBJ2-7; perhaps TRBD1 as D (6 bases). The V gene's germline CDR1 is KGHSY and CDR2 FQNENV. Trimming removed 4 bases at V and 5 bases at J, with 12 bases between. This CDR3 contains 13 residues. For the CDR3, the DNA is TGTGCCAGCAGCCTCCAACAGGGTCACGAGCAGTACTTC. Amino acids: CASSLQQGHEQYF.

The rearrangement uses TRBV6-5 and TRBJ2-7; the match to TRBD2 covers 8 bases. The germline gives CDR1 MNHEY, CDR2 SVGAGI. The CDR3 runs 13 residues. Trimming cost V 6 bases and J 3 bases; bases outside gene matches: 4. The CDR3 spells CASSRGGLYEQYF. Here the CDR3 DNA reads TGTGCCAGCAGCCGGGGGGGCCTCTACGAGCAGTACTTC.

This rearrangement joins TRBV4-1 to TRBJ2-3; tentatively, D is TRBD2 (7 bases). The CDR3 consists of 15 residues. From germline, CDR1 is MGHRA and CDR2 YSYEKL. The V gene lost 4 bases and the J gene lost 8 bases, with 19 bases spanning the gap. The CDR3 reads CASSREAGGQGTQYF. The CDR3 DNA reads TGCGCCAGCAGCCGGGAGGCCGGGGGGCAAGGTACGCAGTATTTT.

The gene calls are TRBV5-1 and TRBJ2-7, with 11 bases that match TRBD2. Per the germline V gene, CDR1 is SGHRS and CDR2 is YFSETQ. The CDR3 contains 15 residues. V lost 4 bases and J lost 6; bases outside the gene matches: 9. CDR3 in amino acids: CASSKLAGEKIEQYF. CDR3 DNA sequence: TGCGCCAGCAGCAAACTAGCGGGGGAGAAGATCGAGCAGTACTTC.

The chain recombines TRBV28 with TRBJ2-7; D gene ambiguous. CDR3 length: 11 amino acids. Germline V lookup: CDR1 MDHEN, CDR2 SYDVKM. V was cut by 1 base and J by 6 bases, with 4 bases left in between. CDR3 amino acids: CASSLYGEQYF. The DNA of the CDR3 is TGTGCCAGCAGTTTATACGGCGAGCAGTACTTC.